The 15 T cell receptor beta chains given below trace back to one sample, sequenced in a study of control samples from healthy donors and cancer patients. The table came from immunoSEQ multiplex PCR; TCRdb's copy has only in-frame clones and leaves some out. In the table there are some 170,000 clones, less than 95% of which are singletons. Sequencing was performed on PBMCs. The source of these receptors is a man between 60 and 75 years old with colorectal cancer.

The V and J genes are TRBV2 and TRBJ1-2; maybe TRBD1 (5 bases). CDR3 length equals 16 residues. The V gene's germline CDR1 is SNHLY and CDR2 FYNNEI. V lost 0 bases and J 3 bases, leaving 14 bases between the germline ends. The DNA for the CDR3 is TGTGCCAGCAGTGAAGCGCTTCAGGAGGGGCACTATGGCTACACCTTC. It encodes CASSEALQEGHYGYTF.

The chain uses TRBV19 and TRBJ2-3; 8 bases map to TRBD1. The germline V gene has CDR1 LNHDA and CDR2 SQIVND (reference sequence). V dropped 7 bases and J dropped 1; count of bases not matched to a gene: 4. The CDR3 runs to 14 residues. CDR3 in DNA: TGTGCCAGTACGCAGGGGGCCGGCACAGATACGCAGTATTTT. Its translation is CASTQGAGTDTQYF.

J is TRBJ1-3 and V is TRBV11-2, with 7 bases fitting TRBD1. The germline CDR1 and CDR2 sequences are SGHAT and FQNNGV. The trim removed 5 bases at V and 0 bases at J, leaving 7 bases unmatched. The CDR3 is 16 amino acids. The DNA for the CDR3 is TGTGCCAGCAGCGAACCCCGACAGGGCTCTGGAAACACCATATATTTT. The encoded protein is CASSEPRQGSGNTIYF.

The V gene is TRBV5-1, the J gene TRBJ2-5; 8 bases agree with TRBD1. V lost 1 base to trimming and J lost 5 bases; unmatched junction nucleotides: 7. This CDR3 comprises 15 residues. Germline V lookup: CDR1 SGHRS, CDR2 YFSETQ. The CDR3 protein is CASSLQGAAGETQYF. The CDR3 DNA reads as TGCGCCAGCAGCTTGCAGGGGGCAGCAGGCGAGACCCAGTACTTC.

The CDR3 loop reads CASSPWASQETQYF. The DNA of the CDR3 is TGTGCCAGCAGTCCCTGGGCCAGTCAAGAGACCCAGTACTTC. The chain has TRBV27 and TRBJ2-5; D is undetermined. The germline CDR1 and CDR2 sequences are MNHEY and SMNVEV (reference sequence). Between the trimmed V and J ends, which lost 5 bases and 2 bases, there was a span of 12 bases. This CDR3 spans 14 amino acids.

The chain links TRBV21-1 to TRBJ2-7. TRBV21-1 is termed a pseudogene. The CDR3 loop spans 13 amino acids. The CDR3 reads CASSNPGVYEQYF. The CDR3 DNA reads TGTGCCAGCAGCAATCCCGGCGTCTACGAGCAGTACTTC.

The gene calls are TRBV5-1 and TRBJ1-1; unclear D gene. Per the germline V gene, CDR1 is SGHRS and CDR2 is YFSETQ. Trimming took off 0 bases at V and 0 bases at J, with 6 bases between the two ends. The CDR3 length is 14 residues. The CDR3 bases are TGCGCCAGCAGCTTGGTGCAGGTGAACACTGAAGCTTTCTTT. Protein: CASSLVQVNTEAFF.

The genes are TRBV7-9 and TRBJ2-3, with no clear D. V lost 1 base to trimming and J lost 2 bases, with 16 bases between them. The CDR3 loop spans 17 amino acids. The germline V gene has CDR1 SEHNR and CDR2 FQNEAQ (reference sequence). The CDR3 coding sequence is TGTGCCAGCAGCTTAGTTAGTTCGGTAACGGCCACAGATACGCAGTATTTT. Encoded protein: CASSLVSSVTATDTQYF.

The chain employs TRBV5-1 and TRBJ2-6; the D gene could be TRBD1 or TRBD2 (5 bases each). Germline values: CDR1 SGHRS, CDR2 YFSETQ. V was cut by 2 bases and J by 0 bases, with 15 bases left in between. CDR3 length equals 18 residues. CDR3 nucleotide sequence: TGCGCCAGCAGCTTTTCCGGGACGGACATCTCTGGGGCCAACGTCCTGACTTTC. Translation: CASSFSGTDISGANVLTF.

The chain couples TRBV7-9 to TRBJ1-2; a possible D gene is TRBD1 (5 bases). The V end lost 1 base, the J end lost 8 bases, and 11 bases lay between the germline ends. The CDR3 is 13 amino acids. The germline CDR1 and CDR2 sequences are SEHNR and FQNEAQ (reference sequence). CDR3 amino acids: CASSLDSGNGYTF. For the CDR3, the DNA is TGTGCCAGCAGCTTAGATTCAGGGAACGGCTACACCTTC.

The V and J genes are TRBV29-1 and TRBJ2-1; 7 bases agree with TRBD2. Germline assignment: CDR1 SQVTM and CDR2 ANQGSEA. CDR3 length equals 11 residues. J gave up 9 bases and V 6 bases, and 5 bases lay outside the gene matches. This chain's CDR3 is CSVRSGGEQFF. As DNA, the CDR3 is TGCAGCGTGCGTTCGGGGGGTGAGCAGTTCTTC.

The V and J genes are TRBV2 and TRBJ1-2; no clear D. Trimming took off 7 bases at V and 0 bases at J, with 24 bases between the two ends. Per germline, CDR1 SNHLY and CDR2 FYNNEI. The CDR3 extends over 18 amino acids. For the CDR3, the DNA is TGTGCCAGCACGTCGTCCCCATTACCCCACTTAGCTAACTATGGCTACACCTTC. This sequence encodes CASTSSPLPHLANYGYTF.

CDR3 sequence (DNA): TGTGCCAGCAGTGAATTTGGACAGCCTGTTAGTAGGCAGCCCCAGCATTTT. Its protein product is CASSEFGQPVSRQPQHF. The chain carries TRBV6-1 and TRBJ1-5; D might be TRBD1 (6 bases). Germline CDR1 is MNHNS and CDR2 is SASEGT. The ends were cut back, 2 bases at V and 7 bases at J, with 21 bases in the middle. The CDR3 is 17 residues long.

J is TRBJ1-5 and V is TRBV27, with 10 bases fitting TRBD1. Germline CDR1 is MNHEY and CDR2 is SMNVEV (reference sequence). Unmatched junction bases numbered 5, after V lost 6 bases and J lost 3 bases. The CDR3 spans 15 residues. CDR3 bases: TGTGCCAGCAGCATCGGGACAGGGGCCAATCAGCCCCAGCATTTT. Protein sequence: CASSIGTGANQPQHF.

The rearrangement joins TRBV7-2 to TRBJ1-2; the match to TRBD1 covers 9 bases. Germline assignment: CDR1 SGHTA and CDR2 FQGNSA. J lost 7 bases, V lost 5 bases, and 5 bases had no gene match. CDR3 length: 13 residues. DNA for the CDR3: TGTGCCAGCAGCCACGACAGGGGGACTGGCTACACCTTC. It specifies CASSHDRGTGYTF.